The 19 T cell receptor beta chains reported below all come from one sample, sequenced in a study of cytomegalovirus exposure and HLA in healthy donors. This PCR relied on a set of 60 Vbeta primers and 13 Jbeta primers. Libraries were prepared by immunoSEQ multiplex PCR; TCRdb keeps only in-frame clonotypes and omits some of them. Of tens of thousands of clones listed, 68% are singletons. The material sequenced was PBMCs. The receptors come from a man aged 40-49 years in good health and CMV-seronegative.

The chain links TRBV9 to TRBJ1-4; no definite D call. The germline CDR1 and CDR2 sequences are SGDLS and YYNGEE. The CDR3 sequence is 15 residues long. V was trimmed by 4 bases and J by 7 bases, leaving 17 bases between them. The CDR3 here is CASSLEGRVREKLFF. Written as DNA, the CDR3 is TGTGCCAGCAGCCTCGAAGGGCGGGTACGTGAAAAACTGTTTTTT.

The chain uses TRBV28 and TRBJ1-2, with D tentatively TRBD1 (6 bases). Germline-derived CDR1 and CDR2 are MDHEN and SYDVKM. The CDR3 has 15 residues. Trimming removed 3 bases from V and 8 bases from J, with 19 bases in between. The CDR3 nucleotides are TGTGCCAGCAGTTTCCCGCCGACAGGCCGATGGGGCTACACCTTC. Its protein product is CASSFPPTGRWGYTF.

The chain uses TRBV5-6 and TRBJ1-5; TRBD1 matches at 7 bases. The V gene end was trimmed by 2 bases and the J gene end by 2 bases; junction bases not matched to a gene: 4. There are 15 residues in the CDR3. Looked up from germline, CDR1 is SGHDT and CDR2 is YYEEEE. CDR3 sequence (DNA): TGTGCCAGCAGCTTAAGGGGGCTAGGCAATCAGCCCCAGCATTTT. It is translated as CASSLRGLGNQPQHF.

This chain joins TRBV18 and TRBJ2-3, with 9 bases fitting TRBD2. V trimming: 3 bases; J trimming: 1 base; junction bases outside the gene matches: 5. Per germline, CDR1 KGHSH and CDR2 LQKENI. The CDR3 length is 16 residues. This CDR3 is CASSPPSSGGTDTQYF. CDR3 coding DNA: TGTGCCAGCTCACCGCCGTCTAGCGGGGGCACAGATACGCAGTATTTT.

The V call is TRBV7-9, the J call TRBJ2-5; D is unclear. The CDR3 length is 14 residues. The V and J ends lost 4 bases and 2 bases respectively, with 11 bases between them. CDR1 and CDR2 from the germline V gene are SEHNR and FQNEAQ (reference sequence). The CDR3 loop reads CASSSPSLQETQYF. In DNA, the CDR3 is TGTGCCAGCAGCTCCCCCTCCCTACAAGAGACCCAGTACTTC.

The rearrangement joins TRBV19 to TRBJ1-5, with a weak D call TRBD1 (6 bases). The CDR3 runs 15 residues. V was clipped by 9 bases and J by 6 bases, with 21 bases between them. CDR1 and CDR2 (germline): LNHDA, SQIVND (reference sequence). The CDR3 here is CASDPQGAGGQPQHF. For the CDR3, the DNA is TGTGCCAGCGATCCACAGGGCGCGGGGGGTCAGCCCCAGCATTTT.

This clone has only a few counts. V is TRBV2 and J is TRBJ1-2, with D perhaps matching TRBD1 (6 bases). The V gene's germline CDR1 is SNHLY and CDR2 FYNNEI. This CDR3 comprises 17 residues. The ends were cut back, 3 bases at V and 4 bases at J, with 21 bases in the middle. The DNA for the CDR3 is TGTGCCAGCAGTGAGGAATCCTCTACCGGGACAATCTATGGCTACACCTTC. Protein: CASSEESSTGTIYGYTF.

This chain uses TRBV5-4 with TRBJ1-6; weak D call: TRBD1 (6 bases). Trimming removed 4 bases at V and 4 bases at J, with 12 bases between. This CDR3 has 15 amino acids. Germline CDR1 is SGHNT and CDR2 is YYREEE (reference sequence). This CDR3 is CASSPDRRYNSPLHF. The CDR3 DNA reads TGTGCCAGCAGCCCTGACAGGAGATATAATTCACCCCTCCACTTT. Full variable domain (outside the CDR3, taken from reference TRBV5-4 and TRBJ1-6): ETGVTQSPTHLIKTRGQQVTLRCSSQSGHNTVSWYQQALGQGPQFIFQYYREEENGRGNFPPRFSGLQFPNYSSELNVNALELDDSALYLCASSPDRRYNSPLHFGNGTRLTVT.

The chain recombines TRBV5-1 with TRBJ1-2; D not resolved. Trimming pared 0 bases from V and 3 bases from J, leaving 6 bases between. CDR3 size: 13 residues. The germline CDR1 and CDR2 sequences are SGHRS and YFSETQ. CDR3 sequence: CASSLVGDYGYTF. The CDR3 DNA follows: TGCGCCAGCAGCTTGGTCGGGGACTATGGCTACACCTTC.

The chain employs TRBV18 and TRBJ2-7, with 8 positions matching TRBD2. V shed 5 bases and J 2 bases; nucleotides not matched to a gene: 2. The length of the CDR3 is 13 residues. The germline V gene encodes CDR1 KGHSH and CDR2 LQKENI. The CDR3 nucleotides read TGTGCCAGCTCAGAGCGGGGGCCCTACGAGCAGTACTTC. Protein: CASSERGPYEQYF.

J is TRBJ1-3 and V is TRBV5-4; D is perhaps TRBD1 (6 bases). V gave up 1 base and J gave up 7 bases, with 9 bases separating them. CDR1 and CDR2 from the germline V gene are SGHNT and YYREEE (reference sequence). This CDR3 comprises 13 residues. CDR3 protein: CASSLRGGNTIYF. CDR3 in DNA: TGTGCCAGCAGCTTGAGGGGGGGGAACACCATATATTTT.

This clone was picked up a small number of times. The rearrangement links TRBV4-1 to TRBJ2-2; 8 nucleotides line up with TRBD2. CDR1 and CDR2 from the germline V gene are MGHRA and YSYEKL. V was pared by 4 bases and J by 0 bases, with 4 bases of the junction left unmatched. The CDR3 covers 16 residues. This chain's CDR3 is CASSLSGGTNTGELFF. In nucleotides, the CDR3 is TGCGCCAGCAGCCTCAGCGGGGGTACGAACACCGGGGAGCTGTTTTTT.

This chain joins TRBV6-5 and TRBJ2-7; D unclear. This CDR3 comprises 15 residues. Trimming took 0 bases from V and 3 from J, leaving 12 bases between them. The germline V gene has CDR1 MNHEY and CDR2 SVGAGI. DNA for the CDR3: TGTGCCAGCAGTTACTCGAAGGTGACACTCTACGAGCAGTACTTC. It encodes CASSYSKVTLYEQYF.

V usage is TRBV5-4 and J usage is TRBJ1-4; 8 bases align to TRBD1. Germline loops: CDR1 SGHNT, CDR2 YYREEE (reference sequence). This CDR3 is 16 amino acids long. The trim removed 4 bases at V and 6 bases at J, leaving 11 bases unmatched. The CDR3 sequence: CASSRVPGGRDEKLFF. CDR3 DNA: TGTGCCAGCAGCCGAGTCCCAGGGGGCAGGGATGAAAAACTGTTTTTT.

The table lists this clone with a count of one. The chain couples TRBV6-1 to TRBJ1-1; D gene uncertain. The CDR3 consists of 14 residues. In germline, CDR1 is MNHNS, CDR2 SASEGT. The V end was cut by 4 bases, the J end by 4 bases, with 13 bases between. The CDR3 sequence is CASSVYHEGTEAFF. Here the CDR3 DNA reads TGTGCCAGCAGTGTCTACCATGAGGGCACTGAAGCTTTCTTT.

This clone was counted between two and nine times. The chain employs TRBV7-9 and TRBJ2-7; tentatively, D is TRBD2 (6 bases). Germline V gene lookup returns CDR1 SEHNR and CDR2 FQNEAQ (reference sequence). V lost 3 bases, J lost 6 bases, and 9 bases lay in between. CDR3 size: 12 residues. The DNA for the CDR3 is TGTGCCAGCAGCTTGGGCGGGACCGAGCAGTACTTC. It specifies CASSLGGTEQYF.

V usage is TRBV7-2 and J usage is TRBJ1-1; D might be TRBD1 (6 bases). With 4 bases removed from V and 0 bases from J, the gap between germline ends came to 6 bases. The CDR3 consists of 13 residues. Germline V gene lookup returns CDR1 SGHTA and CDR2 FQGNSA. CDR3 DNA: TGTGCCAGCAGCTGGACAGTGAACACTGAAGCTTTCTTT. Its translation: CASSWTVNTEAFF.

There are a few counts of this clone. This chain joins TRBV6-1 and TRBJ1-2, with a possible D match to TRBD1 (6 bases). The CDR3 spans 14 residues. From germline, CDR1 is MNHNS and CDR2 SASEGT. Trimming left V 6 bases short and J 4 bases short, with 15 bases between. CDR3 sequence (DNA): TGTGCCAGCAGACACCAGGGGTTCGTCTATGGCTACACCTTC. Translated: CASRHQGFVYGYTF.

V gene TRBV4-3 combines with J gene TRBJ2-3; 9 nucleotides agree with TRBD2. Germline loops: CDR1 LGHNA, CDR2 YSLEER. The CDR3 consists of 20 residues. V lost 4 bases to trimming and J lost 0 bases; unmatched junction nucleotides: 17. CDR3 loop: CASSRSASGVKRTSTDTQYF. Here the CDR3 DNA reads TGCGCCAGCAGCCGGTCGGCTAGCGGGGTAAAAAGAACTAGCACAGATACGCAGTATTTT.